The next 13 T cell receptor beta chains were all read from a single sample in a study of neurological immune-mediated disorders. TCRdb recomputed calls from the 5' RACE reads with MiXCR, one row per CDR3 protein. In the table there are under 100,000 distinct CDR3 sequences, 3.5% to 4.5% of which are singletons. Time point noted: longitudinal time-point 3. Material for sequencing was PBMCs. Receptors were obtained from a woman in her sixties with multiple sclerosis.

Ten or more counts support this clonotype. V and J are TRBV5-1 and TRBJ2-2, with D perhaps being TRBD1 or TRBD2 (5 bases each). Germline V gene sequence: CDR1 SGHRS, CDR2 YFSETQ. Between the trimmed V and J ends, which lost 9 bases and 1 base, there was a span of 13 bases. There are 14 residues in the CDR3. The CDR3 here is CAIKRDRNTGELFF. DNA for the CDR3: TGCGCCATTAAACGGGACCGGAACACCGGGGAGCTGTTTTTT. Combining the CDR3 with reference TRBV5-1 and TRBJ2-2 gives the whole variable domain KAGVTQTPRYLIKTRGQQVTLSCSPISGHRSVSWYQQTPGQGLQFLFEYFSETQRNKGNFPGRFSGRQFSNSRSEMNVSTLELGDSALYLCAIKRDRNTGELFFGEGSRLTVL.

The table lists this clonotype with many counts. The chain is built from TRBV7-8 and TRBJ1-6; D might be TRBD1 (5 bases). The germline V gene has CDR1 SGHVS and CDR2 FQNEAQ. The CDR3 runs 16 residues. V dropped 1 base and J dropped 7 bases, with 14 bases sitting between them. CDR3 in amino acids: CASSLEEGRGNSPLHF. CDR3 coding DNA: TGTGCCAGCAGCTTAGAGGAGGGGCGCGGGAATTCACCCCTCCACTTT. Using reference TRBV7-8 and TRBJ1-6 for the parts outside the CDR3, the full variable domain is GAGVSQSPRYKVAKRGQDVALRCDPISGHVSLFWYQQALGQGPEFLTYFQNEAQLDKSGLPSDRFFAERPEGSVSTLKIQRTQQEDSAVYLCASSLEEGRGNSPLHFGNGTRLTVT.

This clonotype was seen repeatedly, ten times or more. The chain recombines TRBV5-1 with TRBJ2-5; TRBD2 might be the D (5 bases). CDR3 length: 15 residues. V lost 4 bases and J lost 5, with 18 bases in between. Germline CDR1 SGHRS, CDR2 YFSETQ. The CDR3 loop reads CASSLTIFGTETQYF. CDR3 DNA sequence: TGCGCCAGCAGCCTGACTATCTTCGGAACCGAGACCCAGTACTTC.

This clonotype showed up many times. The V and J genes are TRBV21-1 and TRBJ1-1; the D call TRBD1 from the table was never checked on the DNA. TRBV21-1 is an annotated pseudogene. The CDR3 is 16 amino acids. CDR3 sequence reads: CASSKEGDGQPPEAFF. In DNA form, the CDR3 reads TGTGCCAGCAGCAAAGAGGGGGACGGGCAGCCCCCTGAAGCTTTCTTT.

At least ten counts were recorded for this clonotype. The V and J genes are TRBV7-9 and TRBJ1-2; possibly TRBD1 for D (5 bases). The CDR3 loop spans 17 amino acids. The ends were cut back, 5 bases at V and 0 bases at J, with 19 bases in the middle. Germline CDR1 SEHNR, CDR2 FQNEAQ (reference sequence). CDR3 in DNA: TGTGCCAGCAGCCAAACGAACCAGGGTACAACTAACTATGGCTACACCTTC. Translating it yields CASSQTNQGTTNYGYTF. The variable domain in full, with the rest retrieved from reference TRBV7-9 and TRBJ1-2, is DTGVSQNPRHKITKRGQNVTFRCDPISEHNRLYWYRQTLGQGPEFLTYFQNEAQLEKSRLLSDRFSAERPKGSFSTLEIQRTEQGDSAMYLCASSQTNQGTTNYGYTFGSGTRLTVV.

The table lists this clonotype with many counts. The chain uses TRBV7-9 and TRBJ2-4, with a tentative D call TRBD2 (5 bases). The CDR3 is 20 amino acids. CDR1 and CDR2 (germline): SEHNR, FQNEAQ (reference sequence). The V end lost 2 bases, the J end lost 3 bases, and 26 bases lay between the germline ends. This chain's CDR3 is CASSLWASVGKVRDKNIQYF. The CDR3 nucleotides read TGTGCCAGCAGCTTATGGGCCTCGGTCGGGAAGGTACGGGACAAAAACATTCAGTACTTC.

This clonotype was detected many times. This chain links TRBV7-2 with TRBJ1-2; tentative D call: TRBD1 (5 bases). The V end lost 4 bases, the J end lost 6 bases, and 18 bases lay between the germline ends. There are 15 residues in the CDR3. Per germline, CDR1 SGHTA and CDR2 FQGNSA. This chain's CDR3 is CASSSNPGQVNGYTF. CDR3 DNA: TGTGCCAGCAGCTCGAACCCGGGGCAGGTGAATGGCTACACCTTC.

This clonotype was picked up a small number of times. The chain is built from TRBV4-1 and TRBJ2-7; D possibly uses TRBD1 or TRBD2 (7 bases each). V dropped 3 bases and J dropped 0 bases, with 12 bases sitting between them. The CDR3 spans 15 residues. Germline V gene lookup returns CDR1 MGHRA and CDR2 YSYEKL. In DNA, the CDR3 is TGCGCCAGCAGCCACCCAGGGGGGGTCTCCTACGAGCAGTACTTC. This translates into CASSHPGGVSYEQYF.

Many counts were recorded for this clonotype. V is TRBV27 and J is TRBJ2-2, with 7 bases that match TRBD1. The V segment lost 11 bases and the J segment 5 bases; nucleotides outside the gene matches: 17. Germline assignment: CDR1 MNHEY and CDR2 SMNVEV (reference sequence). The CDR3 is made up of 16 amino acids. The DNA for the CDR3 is TGTGCCTCTCGCTCGTGGCAGGGGGTTCAAACCGGGGAGCTGTTTTTT. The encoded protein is CASRSWQGVQTGELFF.

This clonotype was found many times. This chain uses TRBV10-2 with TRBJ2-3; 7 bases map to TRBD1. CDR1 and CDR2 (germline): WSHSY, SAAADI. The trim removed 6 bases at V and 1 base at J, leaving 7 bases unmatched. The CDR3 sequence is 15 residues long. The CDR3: CASRERGRGTDTQYF. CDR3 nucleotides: TGCGCCAGCAGAGAAAGGGGGCGCGGCACAGATACGCAGTATTTT.

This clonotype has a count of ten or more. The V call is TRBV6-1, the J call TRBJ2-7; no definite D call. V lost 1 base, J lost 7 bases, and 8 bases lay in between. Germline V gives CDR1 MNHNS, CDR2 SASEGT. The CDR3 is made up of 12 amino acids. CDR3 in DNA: TGTGCCAGCAGTGAAGTATTGGGAGAGCAGTACTTC. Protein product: CASSEVLGEQYF.

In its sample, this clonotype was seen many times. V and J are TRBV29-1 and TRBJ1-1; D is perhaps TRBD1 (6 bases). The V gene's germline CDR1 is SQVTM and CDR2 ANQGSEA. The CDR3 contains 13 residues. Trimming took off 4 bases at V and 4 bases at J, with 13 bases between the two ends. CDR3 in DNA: TGCAGCGTTGGGGAGGGGGTTTTCACTGAAGCTTTCTTT. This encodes CSVGEGVFTEAFF.

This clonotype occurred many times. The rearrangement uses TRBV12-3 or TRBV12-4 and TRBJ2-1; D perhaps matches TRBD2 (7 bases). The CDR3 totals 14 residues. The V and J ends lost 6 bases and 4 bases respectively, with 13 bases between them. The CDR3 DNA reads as TGTGCCAGCAGCAACAGGGAGGGGTACAATGAGCAGTTCTTC. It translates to CASSNREGYNEQFF.